This TCR beta chain came from a study of CD4 T cells in relation to SARS-CoV-2 and coronaviruses. Study context: Of the patients, 7 to 9 were male, 4 female, two Hispanic.

Deep TCR-beta sequencing used DNA from uncultured naive and memory CD4+ T cells. Profiling relied on immunoSEQ multiplex PCR, and the TCRdb table lists in-frame clones only, not all of them. The sample shows about 56,000 clones, around 90% of them seen only once. The CDR3 is 13 residues long. Germline lookup yields CDR1 LGHDT and CDR2 YNNKEL (reference sequence). The V and J ends lost 0 bases and 8 bases respectively, with 5 bases between them. About this clone: No antigen is known for it.

Study-wide results and caveats: This crossreactivity analysis covered spike protein alone, no other viral proteins. According to naive versus memory sequencing, detected responses are memory recall, not newly primed.

This receptor was identified in an adult with COVID-19. The sample was naive CD4+ T cells from PBMCs. Subset reported: naive CD4+ T cells isolated by negative enrichment. The chain employs TRBV3-1 (or the pseudogene TRBV3-2) and TRBJ1-6; D call uncertain. CDR3 amino acids: CASSQEGYSPLHF. DNA for the CDR3: TGTGCCAGCAGCCAAGAGGGGTATTCACCCCTCCACTTT.